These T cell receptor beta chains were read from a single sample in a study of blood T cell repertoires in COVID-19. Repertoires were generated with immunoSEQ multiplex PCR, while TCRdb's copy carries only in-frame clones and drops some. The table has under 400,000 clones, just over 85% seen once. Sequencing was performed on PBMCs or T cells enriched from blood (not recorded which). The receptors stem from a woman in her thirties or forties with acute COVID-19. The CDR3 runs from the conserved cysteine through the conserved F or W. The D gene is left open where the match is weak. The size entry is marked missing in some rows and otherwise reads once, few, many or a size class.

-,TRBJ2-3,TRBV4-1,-,CASSLSWTAADTQYF,TGCGCCAGCAGCCTCTCCTGGACAGCCGCAGATACGCAGTATTTT
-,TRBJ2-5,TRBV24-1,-,CATQGNFGETQYF,TGTGCCACCCAGGGTAATTTCGGAGAGACCCAGTACTTC
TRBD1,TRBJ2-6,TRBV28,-,CASSGTGGAVQWRGANVLTF,TGTGCCAGCAGCGGGACAGGGGGCGCTGTACAATGGCGTGGGGCCAACGTCCTGACTTTC
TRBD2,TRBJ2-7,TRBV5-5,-,CASSLGTREGLRKGSYEQYF,TGTGCCAGCAGCTTGGGCACTCGGGAGGGCCTGAGGAAAGGTTCCTACGAGCAGTACTTC
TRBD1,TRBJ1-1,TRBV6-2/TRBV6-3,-,CASSLGQAVAFF,TGTGCCAGCAGTTTGGGACAGGCGGTAGCTTTCTTT
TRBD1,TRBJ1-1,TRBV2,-,CASSGTGGHGEAFF,TGTGCCAGCAGTGGAACAGGGGGCCACGGTGAAGCTTTCTTT
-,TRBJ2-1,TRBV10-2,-,CASKDIRVGLNEQFF,TGCGCCAGCAAGGATATAAGAGTTGGGCTCAATGAGCAGTTCTTC
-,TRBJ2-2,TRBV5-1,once,CASSQIRHLLTGELFF,TGCGCCAGCAGCCAAATTCGACACCTTCTCACCGGGGAGCTGTTTTTT
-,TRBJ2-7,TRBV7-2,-,CASSPATGVYEQYF,TGTGCCAGCAGCCCGGCGACAGGTGTCTACGAGCAGTACTTC
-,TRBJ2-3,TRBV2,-,CASSEDQGRNTDTQYF,TGTGCCAGCAGTGAAGACCAGGGTCGAAACACAGATACGCAGTATTTT
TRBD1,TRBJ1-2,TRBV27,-,CASSPQWDRLYGYTF,TGTGCCAGCAGTCCTCAATGGGACAGATTGTATGGCTACACCTTC
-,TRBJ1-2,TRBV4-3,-,CASSQERQGLSDGYTF,TGCGCCAGCAGCCAAGAGAGGCAGGGCTTGTCGGATGGCTACACCTTC
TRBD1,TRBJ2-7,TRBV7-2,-,CASSLTGESYEQYF,TGTGCCAGCAGCTTAACAGGGGAGTCCTACGAGCAGTACTTC
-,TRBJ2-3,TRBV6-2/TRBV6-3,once,CASSYRRADTQYF,TGTGCCAGCAGTTACCGGCGGGCAGATACGCAGTATTTT
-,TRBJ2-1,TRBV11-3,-,CASSLHSNNEQFF,TGTGCCAGCAGCTTACACTCGAACAATGAGCAGTTCTTC
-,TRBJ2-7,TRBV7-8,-,CASSFEVEQYF,TGTGCCAGCAGCTTTGAGGTCGAGCAGTACTTC
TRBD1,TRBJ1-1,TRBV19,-,CASRVVTGGRGTEAFF,TGTGCCAGTAGGGTGGTAACAGGGGGCCGGGGAACTGAAGCTTTCTTT
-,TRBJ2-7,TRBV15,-,CATSRVIESIDEQYF,TGTGCCACCAGCAGAGTTATAGAGTCGATAGACGAGCAGTACTTC
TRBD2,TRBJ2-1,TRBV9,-,CASSAPSGRRSNEQFF,TGTGCCAGCAGCGCTCCTAGCGGGAGAAGGAGCAATGAGCAGTTCTTC
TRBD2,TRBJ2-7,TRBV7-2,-,CASSLWTSGSEQYF,TGTGCCAGCAGCTTATGGACTAGCGGGAGCGAGCAGTACTTC
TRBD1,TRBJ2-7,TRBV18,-,CASSPVQGGYEQYF,TGTGCCAGCTCACCGGTACAGGGGGGTTACGAGCAGTACTTC
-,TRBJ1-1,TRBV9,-,CASSGTRGSGPGTEAFF,TGTGCCAGCAGCGGGACTCGAGGGTCGGGTCCGGGCACTGAAGCTTTCTTT
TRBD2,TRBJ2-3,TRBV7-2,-,CASSLGLAFTDTQYF,TGTGCCAGCAGCTTAGGACTAGCGTTTACAGATACGCAGTATTTT
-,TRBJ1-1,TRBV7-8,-,CASSLGGFGGEAFF,TGTGCCAGCAGCTTAGGAGGGTTCGGGGGTGAAGCTTTCTTT
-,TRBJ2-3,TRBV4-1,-,CASSQASDLYTDTQYF,TGCGCCAGCAGCCAAGCCTCCGACTTATACACAGATACGCAGTATTTT
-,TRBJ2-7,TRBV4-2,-,CASSQGSQGRGEQYF,TGTGCCAGCAGCCAAGGTTCACAGGGAAGGGGCGAGCAGTACTTC
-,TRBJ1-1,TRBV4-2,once,CASSQDHTGHPNTEAFF,TGTGCCAGCAGCCAAGATCACACGGGACACCCGAACACTGAAGCTTTCTTT
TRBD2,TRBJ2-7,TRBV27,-,CASSTGLAIPYEQYF,TGTGCCAGCAGTACGGGACTAGCGATTCCCTACGAGCAGTACTTC
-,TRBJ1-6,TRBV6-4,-,CAGSGHDNSPLHF,TGTGCCGGTTCAGGACACGATAATTCACCCCTCCACTTT
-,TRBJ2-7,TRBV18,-,CASSSQGLTSEQYF,TGTGCCAGCTCCTCCCAGGGGCTTACCTCCGAGCAGTACTTC
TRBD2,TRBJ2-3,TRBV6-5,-,CATHEAGVSTDTQYF,TGTGCCACCCACGAGGCGGGGGTTAGCACAGATACGCAGTATTTT
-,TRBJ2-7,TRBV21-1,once,CASTPRDPVLTYEQYF,TGTGCCAGCACCCCACGGGATCCAGTATTAACCTACGAGCAGTACTTC
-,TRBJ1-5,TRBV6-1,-,CASSEMTSSQSDQPQHF,TGTGCCAGCAGTGAAATGACGTCGAGCCAGAGCGATCAGCCCCAGCATTTT
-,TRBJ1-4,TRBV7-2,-,CASSSGLSNEKLFF,TGTGCCAGCAGCTCGGGTCTTTCTAATGAAAAACTGTTTTTT
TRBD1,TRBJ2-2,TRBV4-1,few,CASSQTGTGTGELFF,TGCGCCAGCAGCCAGACCGGGACAGGGACCGGGGAGCTGTTTTTT
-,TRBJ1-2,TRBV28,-,CASAFQGLASNYGYTF,TGTGCCAGTGCATTCCAGGGTTTGGCTTCTAACTATGGCTACACCTTC
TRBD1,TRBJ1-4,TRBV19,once,CASSRTGLREKLFF,TGTGCCAGTAGCCGGACAGGGCTACGGGAAAAACTGTTTTTT
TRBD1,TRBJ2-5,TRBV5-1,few,CASSHGQVQETQYF,TGCGCCAGCAGCCATGGACAGGTACAAGAGACCCAGTACTTC
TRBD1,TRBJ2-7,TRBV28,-,CASSPGQSYYEQYF,TGTGCCAGCAGCCCGGGACAGAGTTATTACGAGCAGTACTTC
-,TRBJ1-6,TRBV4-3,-,CASSQDKGSYNSPLHF,TGCGCCAGCAGCCAAGACAAGGGGTCCTATAATTCACCCCTCCACTTT
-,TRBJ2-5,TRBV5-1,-,CASSFTRGQQETQYF,TGCGCCAGCAGCTTCACGCGGGGGCAGCAAGAGACCCAGTACTTC
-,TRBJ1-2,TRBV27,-,CASGLGVGVYGYTF,TGTGCCAGCGGCCTAGGTGTGGGTGTCTATGGCTACACCTTC
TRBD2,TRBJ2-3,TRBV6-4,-,CASSTSGGAWDTQYF,TGTGCCAGCAGCACTAGCGGGGGGGCGTGGGATACGCAGTATTTT
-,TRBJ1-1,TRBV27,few,CASSLLRRRSEAFF,TGTGCCAGCAGTTTATTACGGAGAAGATCTGAAGCTTTCTTT
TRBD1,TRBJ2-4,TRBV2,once,CASLARQGSIQYF,TGTGCCAGCCTTGCTCGACAGGGGAGCATTCAGTACTTC